A single sample gave rise to the 29 T cell receptor beta chains below, sequenced in a study of blood T cell repertoires in COVID-19. Repertoires were generated with immunoSEQ multiplex PCR, while TCRdb's copy carries only in-frame clones and drops some. This sample has around 110,000 clones, with around nine tenths found just once. The sequencing input was peripheral blood. The receptors derive from a human donor with active COVID-19. The donor label of this sample is uncertain.

The rearrangement joins TRBV7-8 to TRBJ2-3; 10 bases map to TRBD2. Per the germline V gene, CDR1 is SGHVS and CDR2 is FQNEAQ. There are 16 residues in the CDR3. V lost 3 bases, J lost 4 bases, and 7 bases stayed unmatched. CDR3 in amino acids: CASSLDLAGAADTQYF. As DNA, the CDR3 is TGTGCCAGCAGCTTGGATCTAGCGGGGGCGGCAGATACGCAGTATTTT.

This rearrangement joins TRBV19 to TRBJ2-1; D is unclear. CDR1 and CDR2 from the germline V gene are LNHDA and SQIVND (reference sequence). Trimming took 3 bases from V and 0 from J, leaving 9 bases between them. The CDR3 loop spans 15 amino acids. CDR3 loop: CASSIGSSSYNEQFF. In DNA, the CDR3 is TGTGCCAGTAGTATTGGTAGTAGCTCCTACAATGAGCAGTTCTTC.

The chain is built from TRBV6-5 and TRBJ1-5; a weak D match, TRBD1 (5 bases). The V end lost 6 bases, the J end lost 1 base, and 13 bases lay between the germline ends. Germline V gives CDR1 MNHEY, CDR2 SVGAGI. CDR3 length: 15 amino acids. The chain's CDR3 is CASRTDSLSNQPQHF. The CDR3 nucleotides are TGTGCCAGCAGGACCGACAGTCTCAGCAATCAGCCCCAGCATTTT.

V gene TRBV7-2 combines with J gene TRBJ1-2; possibly TRBD1 for D (5 bases). Trimming removed 1 base at V and 3 bases at J, with 6 bases between. CDR1 and CDR2 (germline): SGHTA, FQGNSA. The CDR3 is made up of 13 amino acids. The CDR3 is CASSLGQYYGYTF. The CDR3 nucleotides read TGTGCCAGCAGCTTAGGACAGTACTATGGCTACACCTTC.

V and J are TRBV2 and TRBJ2-7; D unresolved. The V end was cut by 7 bases, the J end by 4 bases, with 17 bases between. This CDR3 has 14 amino acids. Germline V lookup: CDR1 SNHLY, CDR2 FYNNEI. Written as DNA, the CDR3 is TGTGCCAGCACTAGGCGAAGCCCTGGTTACGAGCAGTACTTC. This sequence encodes CASTRRSPGYEQYF. The full variable domain, in which reference TRBV2 and TRBJ2-7 provide the parts outside the CDR3, is EPEVTQTPSHQVTQMGQEVILRCVPISNHLYFYWYRQILGQKVEFLVSFYNNEISEKSEIFDDQFSVERPDGSNFTLKIRSTKLEDSAMYFCASTRRSPGYEQYFGPGTRLTVT.

This rearrangement joins TRBV5-1 to TRBJ2-1; 15 bases are shared with TRBD2. Germline values: CDR1 SGHRS, CDR2 YFSETQ. V shed 4 bases and J 5 bases; nucleotides not matched to a gene: 7. CDR3 length equals 17 residues. Here the CDR3 DNA reads TGCGCCAGCAGCCCCGGGACTAGCGGGGGGTTACACAATGAGCAGTTCTTC. It translates to CASSPGTSGGLHNEQFF. Filled out from reference TRBV5-1 and TRBJ2-1, the complete variable domain reads KAGVTQTPRYLIKTRGQQVTLSCSPISGHRSVSWYQQTPGQGLQFLFEYFSETQRNKGNFPGRFSGRQFSNSRSEMNVSTLELGDSALYLCASSPGTSGGLHNEQFFGPGTRLTVL.

This clone appeared a few times. The chain joins TRBV7-9 to TRBJ1-1, with 11 bases matching TRBD1. Germline V gene sequence: CDR1 SEHNR, CDR2 FQNEAQ (reference sequence). The V and J ends lost 5 bases and 6 bases, in that order; junction bases with no gene match: 8. This CDR3 spans 15 amino acids. CDR3 in amino acids: CASSLMDRGLSEAFF. For the CDR3, the DNA is TGTGCCAGCAGCCTTATGGACAGGGGGCTTTCTGAAGCTTTCTTT.

The chain employs TRBV10-2 and TRBJ1-1; a weak D match, TRBD1 (5 bases). The V end was cut by 2 bases, the J end by 7 bases, with 8 bases between. The germline CDR1 and CDR2 sequences are WSHSY and SAAADI. CDR3 length: 12 residues. The CDR3 protein is CASSEPQGEAFF. The CDR3 DNA sequence: TGCGCCAGCAGTGAGCCTCAGGGTGAAGCTTTCTTT.

This chain joins TRBV7-9 and TRBJ1-5, with 7 nucleotides matching TRBD1. Germline loops: CDR1 SEHNR, CDR2 FQNEAQ (reference sequence). This CDR3 spans 15 amino acids. J was trimmed by 0 bases and V by 6 bases; bases with no gene match: 5. The CDR3 is CASSSGQYSNQPQHF. CDR3 sequence (DNA): TGTGCCAGCAGTTCGGGACAGTATAGCAATCAGCCCCAGCATTTT.

A few counts support this clone. The V and J genes are TRBV18 and TRBJ2-7; tentatively, D is TRBD1 (6 bases). CDR1 is KGHSH, CDR2 LQKENI, per germline. The CDR3 is 14 residues long. V was cut by 4 bases and J by 2 bases, with 12 bases left in between. The CDR3 here is CASSRAGTTYEQYF. The CDR3 nucleotides are TGTGCCAGCTCACGCGCCGGGACAACCTACGAGCAGTACTTC.

The rearrangement joins TRBV7-9 to TRBJ2-2, with TRBD1 identical over 11 bases. J gave up 15 bases and V 3 bases, and 9 bases lay outside the gene matches. The CDR3 has 14 residues. Germline values: CDR1 SEHNR, CDR2 FQNEAQ (reference sequence). CDR3 protein: CASSLETGTGGLFF. The CDR3 coding sequence is TGTGCCAGCAGCTTGGAAACCGGGACAGGGGGGTTGTTTTTT.

The rearrangement joins TRBV27 to TRBJ1-5; D remains ambiguous. Germline-derived CDR1 and CDR2 are MNHEY and SMNVEV (reference sequence). The CDR3 is 15 residues long. Between the trimmed V and J ends, which lost 6 bases and 0 bases, there was a span of 12 bases. For the CDR3, the DNA is TGTGCCAGCAGGGCCGCGGGATCTAGCAATCAGCCCCAGCATTTT. Translating it yields CASRAAGSSNQPQHF.

The rearrangement uses TRBV25-1 and TRBJ2-5; D gene uncertain. Per the germline V gene, CDR1 is MGHDK and CDR2 is SYGVNS. Trimming took 2 bases from V and 7 from J, leaving 5 bases between them. The CDR3 length is 11 residues. The CDR3 DNA reads as TGTGCCAGCAGTGAACGCGTGACCCAGTACTTC. Translating gives CASSERVTQYF.

The rearrangement joins TRBV11-2 to TRBJ1-1; D call uncertain. This CDR3 has 13 residues. The V gene's germline CDR1 is SGHAT and CDR2 FQNNGV. The V end lost 0 bases, the J end lost 4 bases, and 6 bases lay between the germline ends. The CDR3 bases are TGTGCCAGCAGCTTAGAGTCGGTCACTGAAGCTTTCTTT. Translated, it gives CASSLESVTEAFF.

This chain connects TRBV7-6 to TRBJ2-1; TRBD2 matches 13 bases. Germline trimming cut 2 bases from V and 5 bases from J; bases unmatched to any gene: 9. CDR1 SGHVS and CDR2 FNYEAQ come from the germline V gene. The CDR3 length is 18 residues. The CDR3 region is CASSLLRTSGGVDNEQFF. CDR3 DNA sequence: TGTGCCAGCAGCTTATTAAGGACTAGCGGGGGTGTCGACAATGAGCAGTTCTTC.

The chain couples TRBV6-5 to TRBJ2-7, with D possibly matching TRBD1 (6 bases). This CDR3 region has 12 residues. Germline assignment: CDR1 MNHEY and CDR2 SVGAGI. V shed 6 bases and J shed 5 bases, with 11 bases lying between them. The CDR3 region has the DNA TGTGCCAGCAGACGACGGGACAACGAGCAGTACTTC. Its protein is CASRRRDNEQYF.

This chain connects TRBV5-8 to TRBJ1-2; 12 bases map to TRBD1. V was pared by 5 bases and J by 4 bases, with 3 bases of the junction left unmatched. There are 14 residues in the CDR3. Germline values: CDR1 SGHTS, CDR2 YDEGEE. The CDR3 nucleotides are TGTGCCAGCAGACCGGGACAGGGGGCCTATGGCTACACCTTC. It yields the protein CASRPGQGAYGYTF.

The chain is built from TRBV19 and TRBJ1-1, with a tentative D call TRBD1 (5 bases). The V gene's germline CDR1 is LNHDA and CDR2 SQIVND (reference sequence). The germline V and J ends were trimmed by 7 bases and 4 bases, with 16 bases remaining between them. The CDR3 has 14 amino acids. This chain's CDR3 is CASTPGVGGTEAFF. The DNA of the CDR3 is TGTGCCAGTACCCCGGGGGTTGGGGGCACTGAAGCTTTCTTT.

The V and J genes are TRBV14 and TRBJ2-1; D not certain. This CDR3 region has 12 residues. The ends were cut back, 2 bases at V and 12 bases at J, with 11 bases in the middle. Looked up from germline, CDR1 is SGHDN and CDR2 is FVKESK. The CDR3 is CASSQFRIGQFF. CDR3 in DNA: TGTGCCAGCAGCCAATTCCGAATCGGGCAGTTCTTC.

This clone was found once. J is TRBJ1-3 and V is TRBV3-1 (or the pseudogene TRBV3-2); unclear D gene. The CDR3 is 15 residues long. Trimming left V 2 bases short and J 2 bases short, with 10 bases between. Germline CDR1 LGHDT, CDR2 YNNKEL (reference sequence). CDR3 sequence reads: CASSQSEITGNTIYF. CDR3 coding DNA: TGTGCCAGCAGCCAATCGGAGATAACTGGAAACACCATATATTTT.

The chain couples TRBV6-5 to TRBJ1-5; D is perhaps TRBD1 (5 bases). Germline V gives CDR1 MNHEY, CDR2 SVGAGI. The CDR3 contains 15 residues. Between the trimmed V and J ends, which lost 4 bases and 0 bases, there was a span of 10 bases. This CDR3 is CASSLDINSNQPQHF. DNA of the CDR3: TGTGCCAGCAGTTTGGACATTAATAGCAATCAGCCCCAGCATTTT.

V and J are TRBV14 and TRBJ1-6; D call uncertain. Trimming stripped 0 bases from V and 6 bases from J, with 15 bases between. The germline CDR1 and CDR2 sequences are SGHDN and FVKESK. This CDR3 has 17 residues. As DNA, the CDR3 is TGTGCCAGCAGCCAAGATTTCGGAACAGTGGGTAATTCACCCCTCCACTTT. It translates to CASSQDFGTVGNSPLHF.

The genes are TRBV27 and TRBJ1-4; TRBD1 matches 10 bases. The length of the CDR3 is 14 residues. The V gene's germline CDR1 is MNHEY and CDR2 SMNVEV (reference sequence). Trimming removed 5 bases from V and 6 bases from J; junction bases left unmatched: 3. Written as DNA, the CDR3 is TGTGCCAGCAGTCTCGGACAGGGGGATGAAAAACTGTTTTTT. Its translation: CASSLGQGDEKLFF.

The chain links TRBV6-1 to TRBJ1-3, with TRBD1 identical over 7 bases. CDR1 is MNHNS and CDR2 is SASEGT in the germline V gene. V lost 4 bases, J lost 2 bases, and 8 bases stayed unmatched. CDR3 length: 16 amino acids. The CDR3 loop is CASSANPGTAGNTIYF. CDR3 in DNA: TGTGCCAGCAGTGCAAACCCGGGGACAGCTGGAAACACCATATATTTT.

The chain is built from TRBV7-9 and TRBJ2-5; 7 bases are a match to TRBD2. V shed 4 bases, J shed 6 bases, and the junction held 5 bases outside the gene matches. The CDR3 is 13 residues long. The germline V gene has CDR1 SEHNR and CDR2 FQNEAQ (reference sequence). CDR3 sequence: CASSYWGGQTQYF. CDR3 DNA: TGTGCCAGCAGCTATTGGGGGGGTCAGACCCAGTACTTC. Combining the CDR3 with reference TRBV7-9 and TRBJ2-5 gives the whole variable domain DTGVSQNPRHKITKRGQNVTFRCDPISEHNRLYWYRQTLGQGPEFLTYFQNEAQLEKSRLLSDRFSAERPKGSFSTLEIQRTEQGDSAMYLCASSYWGGQTQYFGPGTRLLVL.

The rearrangement uses TRBV5-1 and TRBJ2-7; D may be TRBD2 (6 bases). Germline CDR1 is SGHRS and CDR2 is YFSETQ. This CDR3 region has 15 residues. The germline V and J ends were trimmed by 0 bases and 3 bases, with 13 bases remaining between them. The CDR3 nucleotides read TGCGCCAGCAGCTTGGAATTCGTGGGGGGCTACGAGCAGTACTTC. Translation: CASSLEFVGGYEQYF.

This clone has just one count. The gene calls are TRBV9 and TRBJ2-1; TRBD1 might be the D (5 bases). From germline, CDR1 is SGDLS and CDR2 YYNGEE. The CDR3 is 13 amino acids. Between the trimmed V and J ends, which lost 2 bases and 7 bases, there was a span of 10 bases. CDR3 in DNA: TGTGCCAGCAGCGTTGGGGCATTGAATGAGCAGTTCTTC. This sequence encodes CASSVGALNEQFF.

This sequence joins TRBV28 and TRBJ2-7; D is ambiguous. V was cut by 2 bases and J by 0 bases, with 11 bases left in between. CDR1 is MDHEN, CDR2 SYDVKM, per germline. The CDR3 is 15 amino acids. The chain's CDR3 is CASSLRLKSSYEQYF. DNA of the CDR3: TGTGCCAGCAGTTTAAGACTCAAGAGCTCCTACGAGCAGTACTTC.

V gene TRBV21-1 combines with J gene TRBJ2-5; the table's D call TRBD2 went unverified against the DNA. TRBV21-1 is classified as a pseudogene. CDR3 length equals 16 residues. CDR3 coding DNA: TGTGCCACCTCGATTGAATTGACTAGCGGGGGTGAGACCCAGTACTTC. Protein sequence: CATSIELTSGGETQYF.